This T cell receptor beta chain was recorded in a study of blood T cell repertoires in COVID-19. Study-level information: The United States, Italy and Spain were the sources of the acute and convalescent COVID-19 samples. Nucleic acid was either cDNA or gDNA, and it came from T cells, B-cell-depleted T cells, or PBMCs.

This clone has just a few counts. V was clipped by 1 base and J by 4 bases, with 13 bases between them. The CDR3 loop spans 15 amino acids. Germline CDR1 MGHRA, CDR2 YSYEKL. Original data processing: How many nucleated cells were present was estimated from reference gene primer amplification. TCRdb's copy holds only in-frame clones and misses some; the assay was immunoSEQ multiplex PCR. Clone size and V and J calls were adopted from that table, with D and trimming inferred from the DNA. The sample includes some 99,000 clones, nearly 90% seen only once; the top ten take about 5%. The clonotype originates from a man aged 65 to 85 with acute or convalescent COVID-19. V is TRBV4-1 and J is TRBJ1-2; possibly TRBD1 for D (6 bases). The sample taken for sequencing was peripheral blood. CDR3 DNA: TGCGCCAGCAGCCAAGGGGGGGGCTTGGGCTATGGCTACACCTTC. This translates into CASSQGGGLGYGYTF.